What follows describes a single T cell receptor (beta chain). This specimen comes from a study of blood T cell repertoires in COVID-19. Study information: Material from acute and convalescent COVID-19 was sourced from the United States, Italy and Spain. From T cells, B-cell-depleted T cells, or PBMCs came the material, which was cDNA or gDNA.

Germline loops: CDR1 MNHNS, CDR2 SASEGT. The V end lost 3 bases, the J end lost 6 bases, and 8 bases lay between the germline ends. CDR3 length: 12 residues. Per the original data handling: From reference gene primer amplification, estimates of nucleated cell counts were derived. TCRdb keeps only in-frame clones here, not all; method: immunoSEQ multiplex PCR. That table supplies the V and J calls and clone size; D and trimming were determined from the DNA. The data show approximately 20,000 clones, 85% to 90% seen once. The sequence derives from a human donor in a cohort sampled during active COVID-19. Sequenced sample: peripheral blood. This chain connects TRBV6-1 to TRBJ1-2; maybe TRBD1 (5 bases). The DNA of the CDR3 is TGTGCCAGCAGTGACAGGGCAAATGGCTACACCTTC. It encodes CASSDRANGYTF.